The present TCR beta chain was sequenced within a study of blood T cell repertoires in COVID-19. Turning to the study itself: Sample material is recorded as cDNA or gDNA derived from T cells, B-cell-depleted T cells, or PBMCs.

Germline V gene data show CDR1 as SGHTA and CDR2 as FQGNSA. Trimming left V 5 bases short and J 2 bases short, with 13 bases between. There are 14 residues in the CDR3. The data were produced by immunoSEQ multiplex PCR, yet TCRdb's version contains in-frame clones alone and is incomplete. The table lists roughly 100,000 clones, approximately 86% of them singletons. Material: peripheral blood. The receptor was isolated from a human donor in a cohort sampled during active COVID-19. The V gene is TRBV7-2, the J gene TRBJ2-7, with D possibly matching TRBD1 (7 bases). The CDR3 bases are TGTGCCAGCAGCCGTACCAGGGGGGCCTACGAGCAGTACTTC. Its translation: CASSRTRGAYEQYF.